This T cell receptor beta chain was sequenced during a study of graft-versus-host responses after intestinal transplantation. Study results and caveats: Early HvG declines after transplant were associated with peak circulating GvH clone levels. GvH clones detected in recipient marrow included some appearing first in ileum or blood.

The protocol was immunoSEQ multiplex PCR, while the TCRdb copy is restricted to in-frame clones and leaves out a portion. Altogether over 75,000 clones are present, roughly 86% being singletons, with the ten largest covering roughly 1.4%. Germline-derived CDR1 and CDR2 are MNHNY and SVGAGI (reference sequence). The CDR3 loop spans 14 amino acids. Germline trimming cut 4 bases from V and 9 bases from J; bases unmatched to any gene: 10. Concerning this clone itself: Its antigen is undetermined.

V and J are TRBV6-6 and TRBJ1-2, with 8 bases that match TRBD1. This specimen consisted of PBMCs, obtained 255 days after intestinal transplant. The clonotype originates from a human patient who received an intestinal transplant, so some T cells may come from the graft donor. In DNA, the CDR3 is TGTGCCAGCAGTTGGACCGGGACAGGAGACCGCTACACCTTC. Translation: CASSWTGTGDRYTF.